Each of the 27 T cell receptor beta chains below was sequenced from the same sample in a study of shared clonotypes between healthy human individuals. Produced via immunoSEQ multiplex PCR; TCRdb's table is partial and in-frame only. This table holds roughly 1,800,000 clones, about 95% found once. In the naive CD8 group, cells lacked CD45RO and were positively selected for CCR7, so terminally differentiated effector memory CD45RA+ cells were left out. The sequenced sample consisted of naive CD8+ T cells sorted from blood. The receptors were sampled from a man aged 18 to 30 in good health.

The genes are TRBV7-2 and TRBJ2-7; unclear D gene. Germline lookup yields CDR1 SGHTA and CDR2 FQGNSA. Trimming took 1 base from V and 0 from J, leaving 10 bases between them. This CDR3 spans 15 amino acids. In nucleotides, the CDR3 is TGTGCCAGCAGCTTAGAATGGCTCAACTCCTACGAGCAGTACTTC. Amino acid sequence: CASSLEWLNSYEQYF.

The chain joins TRBV27 to TRBJ2-3; D assignment may be TRBD1 or TRBD2 (5 bases each). Germline CDR1 is MNHEY and CDR2 is SMNVEV (reference sequence). This CDR3 is built from 16 residues. The ends were cut back, 2 bases at V and 5 bases at J, with 17 bases in the middle. The CDR3 here is CASSLEVGTLLDTQYF. Here the CDR3 DNA reads TGTGCCAGCAGTTTAGAGGTCGGGACGTTGTTAGATACGCAGTATTTT.

The gene calls are TRBV11-2 and TRBJ2-3; no firm D call. Germline lookup yields CDR1 SGHAT and CDR2 FQNNGV. CDR3 length: 13 amino acids. V was trimmed by 5 bases and J by 2 bases, leaving 8 bases between them. The chain's CDR3 is CASSPTATDTQYF. The CDR3 DNA reads TGTGCCAGCAGCCCAACCGCCACAGATACGCAGTATTTT.

V gene TRBV5-4 combines with J gene TRBJ2-5, with D possibly being TRBD2 (6 bases). Between the trimmed V and J ends, which lost 0 bases and 5 bases, there was a span of 11 bases. CDR1 and CDR2 from the germline V gene are SGHNT and YYREEE (reference sequence). The CDR3 extends over 14 amino acids. The CDR3 DNA follows: TGTGCCAGCAGCTTGGGACGGGAGACTGAGACCCAGTACTTC. Encoded protein: CASSLGRETETQYF.

This chain links TRBV4-1 with TRBJ2-7, with TRBD1 matching 8 bases. V trimming: 2 bases; J trimming: 3 bases; junction bases outside the gene matches: 3. CDR3 length equals 14 residues. Germline CDR1 and CDR2: MGHRA and YSYEKL. Here the CDR3 DNA reads TGCGCCAGCAGCCAACCGGGACAGGTCTACGAGCAGTACTTC. Residues: CASSQPGQVYEQYF.

The count of this clone is one. The chain employs TRBV4-2 and TRBJ2-2; D assignment may be TRBD1 or TRBD2 (5 bases each). CDR3 length equals 18 residues. The V end lost 1 base, the J end lost 7 bases, and 22 bases lay between the germline ends. Germline V gives CDR1 LGHNA, CDR2 YNFKEQ. The CDR3, as DNA: TGTGCCAGCAGCCAAGTCAGTGTAGTTAGAGGGGCTAACGGGGAGCTGTTTTTT. This encodes CASSQVSVVRGANGELFF.

The chain uses TRBV5-1 and TRBJ2-5, with 10 bases fitting TRBD1. Per germline, CDR1 SGHRS and CDR2 YFSETQ. The CDR3 consists of 15 residues. The V and J ends lost 5 bases and 3 bases, in that order; junction bases with no gene match: 7. CDR3 amino acids: CASRGPGQGEETQYF. CDR3 bases: TGCGCCAGCAGGGGCCCCGGACAGGGGGAAGAGACCCAGTACTTC.

The rearrangement joins TRBV27 to TRBJ1-5; the D gene is possibly TRBD1 (5 bases). The CDR3 consists of 16 residues. Trimming left V 0 bases short and J 4 bases short, with 13 bases between. In germline, CDR1 is MNHEY, CDR2 SMNVEV (reference sequence). CDR3 protein: CASSLSIGGRNQPQHF. CDR3 sequence (DNA): TGTGCCAGCAGTTTATCGATCGGGGGGAGAAATCAGCCCCAGCATTTT.

The chain has TRBV2 and TRBJ1-5, with a tentative D call TRBD1 (6 bases). This CDR3 comprises 15 residues. Germline assignment: CDR1 SNHLY and CDR2 FYNNEI. V lost 0 bases and J lost 2, with 8 bases in between. CDR3 loop: CASSEAYRGNQPQHF. The CDR3, as DNA: TGTGCCAGCAGTGAAGCATACAGGGGCAATCAGCCCCAGCATTTT. Variable domain in full (rest from reference TRBV2 and TRBJ1-5): EPEVTQTPSHQVTQMGQEVILRCVPISNHLYFYWYRQILGQKVEFLVSFYNNEISEKSEIFDDQFSVERPDGSNFTLKIRSTKLEDSAMYFCASSEAYRGNQPQHFGDGTRLSIL.

This chain uses TRBV5-1 with TRBJ2-5; 7 positions agree with TRBD2. Germline V gene lookup returns CDR1 SGHRS and CDR2 YFSETQ. V gave up 2 bases and J gave up 0 bases; unmatched junction bases: 4. This CDR3 region has 15 residues. This CDR3 is CASSLAGFYQETQYF. The CDR3 DNA reads as TGCGCCAGCAGCTTAGCGGGGTTTTACCAAGAGACCCAGTACTTC.

This chain uses TRBV5-6 with TRBJ1-5, with no clear D. This CDR3 is 15 amino acids long. Trimming took 4 bases from V and 1 from J, leaving 12 bases between them. Germline lookup yields CDR1 SGHDT and CDR2 YYEEEE. Written as DNA, the CDR3 is TGTGCCAGCAGCCGTTGGAGGGAGAGCAATCAGCCCCAGCATTTT. Translating gives CASSRWRESNQPQHF.

The V call is TRBV28, the J call TRBJ2-3; 9 bases map to TRBD2. Germline assignment: CDR1 MDHEN and CDR2 SYDVKM. The CDR3 runs 14 residues. Trimming cost V 7 bases and J 3 bases; bases outside gene matches: 5. Here the CDR3 reads CASIRTSATDTQYF. The CDR3 bases are TGTGCCAGCATCCGGACTAGCGCGACAGATACGCAGTATTTT.

The chain joins TRBV6-5 to TRBJ1-4; unclear D gene. Trimming shortened V by 7 bases and J by 8 bases, and 11 bases separated the two germline ends. Germline CDR1 is MNHEY and CDR2 is SVGAGI. The CDR3 is 12 amino acids. The CDR3 nucleotides read TGTGCCAGCACCTCACTGGGGGAAAAACTGTTTTTT. Encoded protein: CASTSLGEKLFF.

Here the CDR3 DNA reads TGTGCCAGCAGCCGTACCGGGACAGGGCCAGCTAACTATGGCTACACCTTC. Amino acids: CASSRTGTGPANYGYTF. The chain recombines TRBV28 with TRBJ1-2; 9 bases are shared with TRBD1. In germline, CDR1 is MDHEN, CDR2 SYDVKM. The length of the CDR3 is 17 residues. Trimming took 6 bases from V and 0 from J; bases not matched to a gene: 11.

The rearrangement links TRBV5-6 to TRBJ2-3, with D possibly matching TRBD2 (5 bases). Germline CDR1 is SGHDT and CDR2 is YYEEEE. The CDR3 covers 14 residues. V was trimmed by 4 bases and J by 6 bases, leaving 15 bases between them. The CDR3 loop is CASSPEAFGDTQYF. As DNA, the CDR3 is TGTGCCAGCAGCCCGGAGGCGTTCGGGGATACGCAGTATTTT.

The chain carries TRBV27 and TRBJ1-1; D gene uncertain. This CDR3 spans 15 amino acids. Germline CDR1 is MNHEY and CDR2 is SMNVEV (reference sequence). Trimming removed 0 bases at V and 0 bases at J, with 8 bases between. CDR3 in amino acids: CASSLSAELNTEAFF. DNA of the CDR3: TGTGCCAGCAGTTTATCGGCGGAATTGAACACTGAAGCTTTCTTT.

The V call is TRBV15, the J call TRBJ2-7; D might be TRBD2 (5 bases). Trimming removed 5 bases at V and 3 bases at J, with 11 bases between. Germline CDR1 LNHNV, CDR2 YYDKDF (reference sequence). CDR3 size: 13 residues. The CDR3 is CATSGRGLYEQYF. The CDR3 nucleotides are TGTGCCACCAGCGGACGTGGACTCTACGAGCAGTACTTC.

This sequence joins TRBV28 and TRBJ2-7; 8 bases are shared with TRBD1. Germline CDR1 reads MDHEN; CDR2 reads SYDVKM. V was clipped by 4 bases and J by 3 bases; unmatched bases: 8. The CDR3 length is 15 residues. CDR3 sequence: CASSSRDRPYYEQYF. The CDR3 nucleotides are TGTGCCAGCAGTTCCCGGGACAGGCCGTACTACGAGCAGTACTTC.

The rearrangement links TRBV7-9 to TRBJ1-2, with D possibly being TRBD1 (6 bases). Trimming took 1 base from V and 4 from J, leaving 16 bases between them. This CDR3 is 16 amino acids long. CDR1 SEHNR and CDR2 FQNEAQ come from the germline V gene (reference sequence). The CDR3 loop is CASSLDRAGDPYGYTF. The CDR3 DNA follows: TGTGCCAGCAGCTTAGATCGGGCAGGGGATCCCTATGGCTACACCTTC.

The chain recombines TRBV4-3 with TRBJ2-3; possibly TRBD2 for D (6 bases). There are 12 residues in the CDR3. With 0 bases removed from V and 9 bases from J, the gap between germline ends came to 7 bases. CDR1 is LGHNA, CDR2 YSLEER, per germline. The CDR3 coding sequence is TGCGCCAGCAGCCAAGAGGGAGGCACGCAGTATTTT. Its translation is CASSQEGGTQYF.

The chain employs TRBV7-9 and TRBJ2-3; 7 bases map to TRBD2. The CDR3 spans 16 residues. V shed 3 bases and J 6 bases; nucleotides not matched to a gene: 12. In germline, CDR1 is SEHNR, CDR2 FQNEAQ (reference sequence). CDR3 in amino acids: CASSLTVGLPPDTQYF. In DNA form, the CDR3 reads TGTGCCAGCAGCTTGACGGTGGGACTACCGCCGGATACGCAGTATTTT.

A remark on this clone: This sample also contains other DNA sequences that code for the same CDR3. The V call is TRBV28, the J call TRBJ2-7, with 8 bases aligning to TRBD1. The germline V gene encodes CDR1 MDHEN and CDR2 SYDVKM. Unmatched junction bases numbered 4, after V lost 6 bases and J lost 3 bases. The CDR3 spans 13 residues. CDR3 bases: TGTGCCAGCAGCTCGGGACAGGTCTACGAGCAGTACTTC. It encodes CASSSGQVYEQYF.

This CDR3 reads CASSPPWVSDEQYF. CDR3 nucleotides: TGTGCCAGTAGCCCACCCTGGGTTAGCGACGAGCAGTACTTC. The chain uses TRBV19 and TRBJ2-7; tentatively, D is TRBD2 (5 bases). Germline CDR1 reads LNHDA; CDR2 reads SQIVND (reference sequence). Trimming took off 6 bases at V and 5 bases at J, with 17 bases between the two ends. The CDR3 covers 14 residues.

The chain has TRBV29-1 and TRBJ2-2; TRBD2 agrees at 8 bases. This CDR3 has 14 residues. V was pared by 4 bases and J by 5 bases, with 6 bases of the junction left unmatched. Germline V gives CDR1 SQVTM, CDR2 ANQGSEA. Here the CDR3 DNA reads TGCAGCGTTGTGTGGACTAGCAGGACCGGGGAGCTGTTTTTT. This codes for CSVVWTSRTGELFF.

J is TRBJ2-5 and V is TRBV6-1; the D gene could be TRBD1 or TRBD2 (6 bases each). The CDR3 contains 18 residues. Germline CDR1 reads MNHNS; CDR2 reads SASEGT. Trimming shortened V by 2 bases and J by 2 bases, and 21 bases separated the two germline ends. The DNA for the CDR3 is TGTGCCAGCAGTGAATGGGATGTGGGGGGCTCCGTACAAGAGACCCAGTACTTC. This encodes CASSEWDVGGSVQETQYF.

The chain recombines TRBV6-5 with TRBJ1-1; D unresolved. Germline V gene sequence: CDR1 MNHEY, CDR2 SVGAGI. The CDR3 extends over 16 amino acids. Between the trimmed V and J ends, which lost 4 bases and 0 bases, there was a span of 15 bases. DNA of the CDR3: TGTGCCAGCAGTTCGGGCCTTGGGTTAATGAACACTGAAGCTTTCTTT. It encodes CASSSGLGLMNTEAFF.

CDR3 sequence (DNA): TGTGCCAGCGGAGGGACTAGCGGGGGAACCCTTGGGGTCTATGAGCAGTTCTTC. Protein product: CASGGTSGGTLGVYEQFF. The genes are TRBV2 and TRBJ2-1; TRBD2 matches 14 bases. Germline V lookup: CDR1 SNHLY, CDR2 FYNNEI. The CDR3 totals 18 residues. V was clipped by 8 bases and J by 8 bases; unmatched bases: 17.